These 4 T cell receptor beta chains were all obtained from the same sample, sequenced in a study of blood T cell repertoires in COVID-19. Clones were read by immunoSEQ multiplex PCR, and TCRdb kept only the in-frame ones, dropping some. The sample holds around 230,000 clones, 80% to 90% seen once. The sample comprised peripheral blood. These receptors all stem from a woman aged 45-65 years with acute or convalescent COVID-19.

The chain links TRBV7-2 to TRBJ2-1, with TRBD2 identical over 11 bases. The CDR3 has 15 residues. Germline V gives CDR1 SGHTA, CDR2 FQGNSA. Trimming cost V 4 bases and J 9 bases; bases outside gene matches: 8. CDR3 sequence reads: CASSSFSSGRTEQFF. The CDR3 region has the DNA TGTGCCAGCAGCTCATTCTCTAGCGGGAGGACTGAGCAGTTCTTC.

There are a few counts of this clone. The CDR3 nucleotides read TGCGCCAGCAGCTTTGAGACACAAGCCTACAATGAGCAGTTCTTC. Protein product: CASSFETQAYNEQFF. The gene calls are TRBV5-1 and TRBJ2-1; D gene unclear. Trimming took off 2 bases at V and 2 bases at J, with 11 bases between the two ends. Germline V gives CDR1 SGHRS, CDR2 YFSETQ. This CDR3 comprises 15 residues.

Regarding this clone: At the DNA level, this CDR3 is encoded by other sequences in the same sample as well. The chain uses TRBV11-2 and TRBJ2-5, with 8 nucleotides matching TRBD1. The CDR3 consists of 14 residues. The V gene end was trimmed by 2 bases and the J gene end by 5 bases; junction bases not matched to a gene: 4. Germline assignment: CDR1 SGHAT and CDR2 FQNNGV. For the CDR3, the DNA is TGTGCCAGCAGCTTACAGGGGGCAGGGGAGACCCAGTACTTC. Translated, it gives CASSLQGAGETQYF.

The chain carries TRBV7-6 and TRBJ2-1; D might be TRBD1 (7 bases). Germline lookup yields CDR1 SGHVS and CDR2 FNYEAQ. The CDR3 contains 16 residues. Between the trimmed V and J ends, which lost 1 base and 6 bases, there was a span of 16 bases. CDR3 DNA sequence: TGTGCCAGCAGCTTAGGACAGGGAGGCCTCGGCAATGAGCAGTTCTTC. As protein: CASSLGQGGLGNEQFF.